The 15 T cell receptor beta chains listed next were all sequenced from one sample in a study of cytomegalovirus exposure and HLA in healthy donors. The PCR had 60 Vbeta and 13 Jbeta primers. TCRdb's table, derived via immunoSEQ multiplex PCR, lists solely in-frame clones and lacks some. Of 55,000 to 85,000 clones detected, 55% to 75% appear once; the ten largest clones hold roughly 12%. Source material: PBMCs. The receptor set was obtained from a woman between 40 and 50 years old in good health and CMV-seropositive.

The CDR3 spells CASSLSVAGELFF. CDR3 DNA: TGTGCCAGCAGCTTGTCCGTCGCCGGGGAGCTGTTTTTT. The rearrangement joins TRBV7-6 to TRBJ2-2; D gene uncertain. CDR3 length: 13 amino acids. The germline gives CDR1 SGHVS, CDR2 FNYEAQ. The germline V and J ends were trimmed by 3 bases and 6 bases, with 8 bases remaining between them.

This chain links TRBV5-4 with TRBJ1-6, with 7 bases fitting TRBD1. The V segment lost 5 bases and the J segment 8 bases; nucleotides outside the gene matches: 10. CDR3 length: 15 residues. CDR1 is SGHNT and CDR2 is YYREEE in the germline V gene (reference sequence). CDR3 residues: CASREVGRGDSPLHF. The CDR3 nucleotides read TGTGCCAGCAGAGAGGTCGGCAGGGGGGATTCACCCCTCCACTTT.

This chain joins TRBV7-6 and TRBJ1-5, with unresolved D. Germline V gene lookup returns CDR1 SGHVS and CDR2 FNYEAQ. The V end lost 5 bases, the J end lost 5 bases, and 13 bases lay between the germline ends. The CDR3 is 14 residues long. CDR3 bases: TGTGCCAGCAGCAAAGGGAGGGTCGATCAGCCCCAGCATTTT. As protein: CASSKGRVDQPQHF.

The rearrangement uses TRBV6-1 and TRBJ2-7, with TRBD1 matching over 7 bases. V dropped 6 bases and J dropped 4; count of bases not matched to a gene: 9. Germline-derived CDR1 and CDR2 are MNHNS and SASEGT. This CDR3 region has 14 residues. The DNA for the CDR3 is TGTGCCAGCAGCCTACACAGGGGAGAGTACGAGCAGTACTTC. It codes for CASSLHRGEYEQYF.

CDR3 sequence: CAWSRRQGNEQYF. The CDR3 DNA follows: TGTGCCTGGAGCAGGAGACAGGGGAACGAGCAGTACTTC. The chain couples TRBV30 to TRBJ2-7; TRBD1 aligns across 8 bases. The V and J ends lost 3 bases and 5 bases, in that order; junction bases with no gene match: 6. The germline gives CDR1 GTSNPN, CDR2 SVGIG (reference sequence). The CDR3 totals 13 residues.

The J gene is TRBJ1-2, the V gene TRBV9; D is perhaps TRBD1 (6 bases). There are 16 residues in the CDR3. Germline V gene sequence: CDR1 SGDLS, CDR2 YYNGEE. The germline V and J ends were trimmed by 0 bases and 5 bases, with 17 bases remaining between them. The CDR3 protein is CASSVAGSQGLYGYTF. The CDR3 coding sequence is TGTGCCAGCAGCGTAGCGGGGTCACAGGGCTTGTATGGCTACACCTTC.

The V and J genes are TRBV5-1 and TRBJ2-1, with D tentatively TRBD1 (6 bases). Germline CDR1 reads SGHRS; CDR2 reads YFSETQ. V lost 4 bases to trimming and J lost 0 bases, with 11 bases between them. This CDR3 region has 15 residues. CDR3: CASSPGQSSYNEQFF. The CDR3 nucleotides read TGCGCCAGCAGCCCCGGACAGAGCTCCTACAATGAGCAGTTCTTC.

This chain uses TRBV19 with TRBJ1-1; 7 bases agree with TRBD1. The CDR3 runs 17 residues. Germline V gene data show CDR1 as LNHDA and CDR2 as SQIVND (reference sequence). V was clipped by 6 bases and J by 0 bases; unmatched bases: 13. The CDR3 bases are TGTGCCAGTAGCAAATCCGGGACAGCCAACATGAACACTGAAGCTTTCTTT. Translation: CASSKSGTANMNTEAFF. Supplemented by reference TRBV19 and TRBJ1-1, the full variable domain reads DGGITQSPKYLFRKEGQNVTLSCEQNLNHDAMYWYRQDPGQGLRLIYYSQIVNDFQKGDIAEGYSVSREKKESFPLTVTSAQKNPTAFYLCASSKSGTANMNTEAFFGQGTRLTVV.

This chain connects TRBV7-2 to TRBJ1-1, with 7 bases lining up with TRBD1. V shed 5 bases and J 0 bases; nucleotides not matched to a gene: 6. The CDR3 loop spans 15 amino acids. Germline lookup yields CDR1 SGHTA and CDR2 FQGNSA. CDR3 DNA sequence: TGTGCCAGCAGCCCAACAGGGGCCCTGAACACTGAAGCTTTCTTT. It encodes CASSPTGALNTEAFF.

The chain combines TRBV25-1 with TRBJ1-1; TRBD1 might be the D (6 bases). This CDR3 spans 15 amino acids. Germline assignment: CDR1 MGHDK and CDR2 SYGVNS. V was cut by 3 bases and J by 3 bases, with 14 bases left in between. The CDR3: CASSEGAIVDTEAFF. The CDR3 DNA is TGTGCCAGCAGTGAGGGGGCAATCGTGGACACTGAAGCTTTCTTT. The entire variable domain, with the rest obtained from reference TRBV25-1 and TRBJ1-1, is as follows: EADIYQTPRYLVIGTGKKITLECSQTMGHDKMYWYQQDPGMELHLIHYSYGVNSTEKGDLSSESTVSRIRTEHFPLTLESARPSHTSQYLCASSEGAIVDTEAFFGQGTRLTVV.

This chain connects TRBV6-1 to TRBJ1-6; D unclear. The germline V and J ends were trimmed by 4 bases and 0 bases, with 10 bases remaining between them. The CDR3 spans 16 residues. CDR1 is MNHNS and CDR2 is SASEGT in the germline V gene. This chain's CDR3 is CASSARLGSYNSPLHF. Written as DNA, the CDR3 is TGTGCCAGCAGTGCGAGGTTGGGCTCCTATAATTCACCCCTCCACTTT.

The chain uses TRBV7-9 and TRBJ1-4; no clear D gene. The CDR3 totals 15 residues. The ends were cut back, 3 bases at V and 5 bases at J, with 13 bases in the middle. Germline V gene lookup returns CDR1 SEHNR and CDR2 FQNEAQ (reference sequence). The CDR3 sequence: CASSLFEQRNEKLFF. CDR3 sequence (DNA): TGTGCCAGCAGCTTGTTCGAACAGAGAAATGAAAAACTGTTTTTT.

This clone occurred a few times. This rearrangement joins TRBV6-6 to TRBJ1-1, with D possibly TRBD1 on 6 matching bases. Trimming took 6 bases from V and 1 from J, leaving 15 bases between them. The CDR3 is 15 residues long. The germline V gene encodes CDR1 MNHNY and CDR2 SVGAGI (reference sequence). CDR3 protein: CASSFSGRGNTEAFF. Written as DNA, the CDR3 is TGTGCCAGCAGCTTCAGCGGCAGGGGGAACACTGAAGCTTTCTTT.

The rearrangement joins TRBV9 to TRBJ2-1; TRBD2 might be the D (6 bases). V was cut by 0 bases and J by 6 bases, with 19 bases left in between. The CDR3 spans 17 residues. The V gene's germline CDR1 is SGDLS and CDR2 YYNGEE. CDR3 coding DNA: TGTGCCAGCAGCGTAGGGGGTTGGGGGGAAATTATCAATGAGCAGTTCTTC. Translating gives CASSVGGWGEIINEQFF.

The V gene is TRBV29-1, the J gene TRBJ1-2; D uncertain. The germline gives CDR1 SQVTM, CDR2 ANQGSEA. There are 12 residues in the CDR3. Trimming took off 3 bases at V and 9 bases at J, with 14 bases between the two ends. The CDR3 coding sequence is TGCAGCGTTGATGGCTCGGAGGGAAGCTACACCTTC. It yields the protein CSVDGSEGSYTF.